This TCR beta chain derives from a study of T cell responses to AZD1222 COVID-19 vaccine. In regard to this clone: Its cognate antigen is unknown.

TCRdb's table, derived via immunoSEQ multiplex PCR, lists solely in-frame clones and lacks some. The sample lists 75,000 to 95,000 clones, over 75% occurring once. Notes on the study in general: White British ancestry dominated among donors, who included more females, and clonal diversity was possibly underestimated.

The V end was cut by 3 bases, the J end by 4 bases, with 12 bases between. This CDR3 has 14 residues. Looked up from germline, CDR1 is KGHSH and CDR2 is LQKENI. Sample: peripheral blood, taken on day 0 of AZD1222 vaccination. This chain joins TRBV18 and TRBJ1-1; D is undetermined. This TCR derives from an adult in good health. This chain's CDR3 is CASSPSQIATEAFF. In nucleotides, the CDR3 is TGTGCCAGCTCACCTTCGCAGATTGCCACTGAAGCTTTCTTT. Filled out from reference TRBV18 and TRBJ1-1, the complete variable domain reads NAGVMQNPRHLVRRRGQEARLRCSPMKGHSHVYWYRQLPEEGLKFMVYLQKENIIDESGMPKERFSAEFPKEGPSILRIQQVVRGDSAAYFCASSPSQIATEAFFGQGTRLTVV.